The T cell receptor beta chain described here comes from a study of T-cell memory formation after mild COVID-19. TCRdb re-analysed the 5' RACE reads in MiXCR, keeping a single row per CDR3 protein. The sample has 200,000 to 250,000 distinct CDR3 sequences, 8% to 11% seen once. Germline V lookup: CDR1 DFQATT, CDR2 SNEGSKA (reference sequence). With 5 bases clipped from V and 9 bases from J, the junction kept 5 bases outside the gene matches. CDR3 length: 13 amino acids. The receptor was isolated from a man in his late teens or twenties who had mild COVID-19 (a few samples of this study predate the infection). Cell type and time point are not known. Sequences were obtained from PBMCs or a T cell subset sorted from them (not recorded which). V usage is TRBV20-1 and J usage is TRBJ2-1; 12 bases match TRBD2. CDR3 in amino acids: CSAPGLAGSEQFF. The CDR3 region has the DNA TGCAGTGCTCCAGGACTAGCGGGGAGTGAGCAGTTCTTC.